The 17 T cell receptor beta chains presented below share a single source sample, sequenced in a study of cytomegalovirus exposure and HLA in healthy donors. Amplification used 60 Vbeta primers and 13 Jbeta primers. Profiling relied on immunoSEQ multiplex PCR, and the TCRdb table lists in-frame clones only, not all of them. The table includes roughly 120,000 clones, about 81% detected once. Sequenced sample: PBMCs. All receptors come from a man aged 35 to 55 in good health and CMV-seronegative.

The chain joins TRBV10-3 to TRBJ2-5; D ambiguous. The DNA end is more similar to TRBJ2-7, so the J call may be wrong. CDR3 length equals 13 residues. Germline CDR1 is ENHRY and CDR2 is SYGVKD. The CDR3 reads CAISESWGYEQYF. CDR3 coding DNA: TGTGCCATCAGTGAGTCTTGGGGCTACGAGCAGTACTTC.

This clone turned up a few times. The same CDR3 also results from other DNA sequences found in this sample. This sequence joins TRBV2 and TRBJ2-5; 8 positions match TRBD2. With V trimmed by 4 bases and J by 5 bases, 0 bases remained unmatched. The CDR3 extends over 12 amino acids. From germline, CDR1 is SNHLY and CDR2 FYNNEI. The CDR3 DNA reads as TGTGCCAGCAGTGCGGGGGGGGAGACCCAGTACTTC. Translation: CASSAGGETQYF.

The rearrangement links TRBV6-6 to TRBJ1-4, with D possibly TRBD1 on 6 matching bases. V was trimmed by 0 bases and J by 0 bases, leaving 8 bases between them. The germline V gene has CDR1 MNHNY and CDR2 SVGAGI (reference sequence). The CDR3 has 16 residues. The CDR3 reads CASSYSHRATNEKLFF. CDR3 nucleotides: TGTGCCAGCAGTTACTCCCACAGGGCAACTAATGAAAAACTGTTTTTT.

The gene calls are TRBV2 and TRBJ2-2, with 10 bases fitting TRBD2. CDR1 is SNHLY and CDR2 is FYNNEI in the germline V gene. V trimming: 4 bases; J trimming: 4 bases; junction bases outside the gene matches: 3. CDR3 length equals 15 residues. CDR3 region: CASSASGGVTGELFF. The CDR3 DNA reads as TGTGCCAGCAGTGCAAGCGGGGGGGTCACCGGGGAGCTGTTTTTT. Looking up the rest from reference TRBV2 and TRBJ2-2 gives the full variable domain: EPEVTQTPSHQVTQMGQEVILRCVPISNHLYFYWYRQILGQKVEFLVSFYNNEISEKSEIFDDQFSVERPDGSNFTLKIRSTKLEDSAMYFCASSASGGVTGELFFGEGSRLTVL.

The rearrangement uses TRBV27 and TRBJ2-2; 12 bases map to TRBD2. Germline trimming cut 7 bases from V and 1 base from J; bases unmatched to any gene: 1. Germline CDR1 reads MNHEY; CDR2 reads SMNVEV (reference sequence). The CDR3 is 15 residues long. This CDR3 is CASKLAGGNTGELFF. CDR3 coding DNA: TGTGCCAGCAAACTAGCGGGGGGGAACACCGGGGAGCTGTTTTTT.

The chain recombines TRBV15 with TRBJ2-7; D is uncertain. Germline V gene lookup returns CDR1 LNHNV and CDR2 YYDKDF (reference sequence). V dropped 0 bases and J dropped 9 bases, with 12 bases sitting between them. CDR3 length: 13 amino acids. The CDR3 DNA reads TGTGCCACCAGCAGAGATCTCTCACGCGCGCAGTACTTC. Its protein product is CATSRDLSRAQYF.

The CDR3 loop is CASSLPVAGGFDEQFF. As DNA, the CDR3 is TGCGCCAGCAGCTTGCCTGTAGCGGGGGGATTTGATGAGCAGTTCTTC. V gene TRBV5-1 combines with J gene TRBJ2-1; 10 bases are shared with TRBD2. The junction had 9 bases not matched to a gene; V was cut back by 1 base and J by 8 bases. The CDR3 spans 16 residues. Germline V gene lookup returns CDR1 SGHRS and CDR2 YFSETQ. The entire variable domain, with the rest obtained from reference TRBV5-1 and TRBJ2-1, is as follows: KAGVTQTPRYLIKTRGQQVTLSCSPISGHRSVSWYQQTPGQGLQFLFEYFSETQRNKGNFPGRFSGRQFSNSRSEMNVSTLELGDSALYLCASSLPVAGGFDEQFFGPGTRLTVL.

V gene TRBV2 combines with J gene TRBJ2-7; D is unresolved. Germline V CDR1 and CDR2: SNHLY, FYNNEI. The CDR3 contains 10 residues. Trimming stripped 8 bases from V and 9 bases from J, with 11 bases between. CDR3 nucleotide sequence: TGTGCCAGCCTCGGTGGCGGGCAGTACTTC. Amino acid sequence: CASLGGGQYF.

The count of this clone is one. The V call is TRBV5-1, the J call TRBJ1-1; 8 nucleotides line up with TRBD1. Germline CDR1 and CDR2: SGHRS and YFSETQ. The CDR3 is made up of 15 amino acids. V shed 4 bases and J 0 bases; nucleotides not matched to a gene: 5. For the CDR3, the DNA is TGCGCCAGCAGCCCCCGACAGGGGATGAACACTGAAGCTTTCTTT. Protein: CASSPRQGMNTEAFF.

Only one count was recorded for this clone. This sequence joins TRBV10-3 and TRBJ1-1, with 10 bases lining up with TRBD1. The J segment lost 5 bases and the V segment lost 2 bases, leaving 14 bases of the junction unmatched. CDR1 is ENHRY, CDR2 SYGVKD, per germline. CDR3 size: 18 residues. CDR3 DNA: TGTGCCATCAGTGAGCGATCGCCCCTGACAGGGGGCTATACTGAAGCTTTCTTT. Translating it yields CAISERSPLTGGYTEAFF.

The chain employs TRBV6-1 and TRBJ2-5; 7 bases line up with TRBD1. V was clipped by 7 bases and J by 3 bases; unmatched bases: 8. In germline, CDR1 is MNHNS, CDR2 SASEGT. This CDR3 has 14 amino acids. The chain's CDR3 is CASTPGDSKETQYF. In DNA form, the CDR3 reads TGTGCCAGCACCCCAGGGGACAGCAAAGAGACCCAGTACTTC.

The chain joins TRBV4-2 to TRBJ2-3, with 7 bases matching TRBD2. V shed 2 bases, J shed 9 bases, and the junction held 8 bases outside the gene matches. The CDR3 has 14 amino acids. Per germline, CDR1 LGHNA and CDR2 YNFKEQ. Here the CDR3 reads CASSQRSGIGTQYF. In DNA, the CDR3 is TGTGCCAGCAGCCAACGCAGCGGGATTGGGACGCAGTATTTT.

The J gene is TRBJ1-2, the V gene TRBV7-2, with D possibly matching TRBD1 (5 bases). Trimming took 5 bases from V and 8 from J, leaving 18 bases between them. CDR1 and CDR2 (germline): SGHTA, FQGNSA. The CDR3 consists of 14 residues. The CDR3 is CASSVGPGTQGYTF. Written as DNA, the CDR3 is TGTGCCAGCAGCGTTGGACCGGGGACTCAAGGCTACACCTTC.

This chain uses TRBV6-1 with TRBJ1-1; D is perhaps TRBD1 (6 bases). This CDR3 is built from 18 residues. In germline, CDR1 is MNHNS, CDR2 SASEGT. V lost 4 bases, J lost 1 base, and 22 bases lay in between. In nucleotides, the CDR3 is TGTGCCAGCAGTGCCAAAGTTACAGGGTTTGACCGGAACACTGAAGCTTTCTTT. Translation: CASSAKVTGFDRNTEAFF.

The chain has TRBV7-9 and TRBJ1-2; tentatively, D is TRBD1 (6 bases). V was shortened by 5 bases and J by 1 base, with 20 bases between the two germline ends. The CDR3 sequence is 17 residues long. Germline-derived CDR1 and CDR2 are SEHNR and FQNEAQ (reference sequence). CDR3 DNA: TGTGCCAGCAGCCCTCCCCGAGGACAGCCACTTAACTATGGCTACACCTTC. This sequence encodes CASSPPRGQPLNYGYTF.

The chain uses TRBV27 and TRBJ1-6, with TRBD1 matching over 7 bases. CDR3 length equals 16 residues. Germline V lookup: CDR1 MNHEY, CDR2 SMNVEV (reference sequence). The V and J ends lost 4 bases and 6 bases, in that order; junction bases with no gene match: 9. The CDR3 sequence is CASSSQQGTGNSPLHF. In DNA, the CDR3 is TGTGCCAGCAGTTCTCAACAGGGGACGGGTAATTCACCCCTCCACTTT.

V is TRBV7-3 and J is TRBJ2-6, with TRBD2 identical over 10 bases. CDR1 and CDR2 from the germline V gene are SGHTA and FQGTGA. The CDR3 is 17 amino acids. V lost 4 bases, J lost 4 bases, and 7 bases stayed unmatched. This CDR3 is CASSSIAGGSGANVLTF. CDR3 bases: TGTGCCAGCAGCTCCATAGCGGGAGGTTCGGGGGCCAACGTCCTGACTTTC.